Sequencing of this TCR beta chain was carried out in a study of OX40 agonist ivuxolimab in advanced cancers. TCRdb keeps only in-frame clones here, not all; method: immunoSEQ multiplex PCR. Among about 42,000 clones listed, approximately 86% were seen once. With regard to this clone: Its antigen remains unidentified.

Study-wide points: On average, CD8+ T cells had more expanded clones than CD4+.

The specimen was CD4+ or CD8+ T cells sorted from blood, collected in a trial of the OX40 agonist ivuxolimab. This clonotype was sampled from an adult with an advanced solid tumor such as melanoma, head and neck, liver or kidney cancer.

The CDR3 reads CASSQRVTGPYHEQYF. The CDR3 DNA sequence: TGCGCCAGCAGTCAGAGGGTAACGGGACCCTACCACGAGCAGTACTTC. V and J are TRBV4-1 and TRBJ2-7, with D perhaps given as TRBD1 or TRBD2 (5 bases each). Trimming pared 6 bases from V and 5 bases from J, leaving 23 bases between. The germline V gene has CDR1 MGHRA and CDR2 YSYEKL. The CDR3 totals 16 residues.